This TCR beta chain was sequenced for a study of T cell responses to AZD1222 COVID-19 vaccine. For the study at large: Second doses at about 4 or about 12 weeks were pooled.

The CDR3 is 14 residues long. The V gene's germline CDR1 is GTSNPN and CDR2 SVGIG (reference sequence). Trimming stripped 1 base from V and 8 bases from J, with 15 bases between. Repertoires were generated with immunoSEQ multiplex PCR, while TCRdb's copy carries only in-frame clones and drops some. Of around 100,000 clones in the sample, less than 95% were seen once. As to this clone: Its antigen is undetermined.

Findings and caveats of the study: Females outnumbered males among donors, who were mostly white British; clonal diversity was possibly underestimated.

This clonotype was obtained from an adult in good health. The genes are TRBV30 and TRBJ2-4, with D tentatively TRBD1 or TRBD2 (6 bases each). This material consisted of peripheral blood, taken on day 0 of AZD1222 vaccination. The CDR3 here is CAWSEWGASDIQYF. The CDR3 DNA is TGTGCCTGGAGTGAATGGGGGGCATCGGACATTCAGTACTTC. Filled out from reference TRBV30 and TRBJ2-4, the complete variable domain reads SQTIHQWPATLVQPVGSPLSLECTVEGTSNPNLYWYRQAAGRGLQLLFYSVGIGQISSEVPQNLSASRPQDRQFILSSKKLLLSDSGFYLCAWSEWGASDIQYFGAGTRLSVL.